This TCR beta chain was obtained from a study of response to subunit inactivated influenza vaccine. Trimming at V came to 6 bases and at J to 4 bases, leaving 8 bases not matched to a gene. The length of the CDR3 is 13 residues. In germline, CDR1 is DFQATT, CDR2 SNEGSKA (reference sequence). A note on this clonotype: Its matching antigen is unknown.

Study outcomes and limitations: Authors suggested seasonal influenza vaccinations each recruit few new T cells.

TCRdb recomputed calls from the RT-PCR reads with MiXCR, one row per CDR3 protein. Of over 150,000 distinct CDR3 sequences in the sample, roughly 10% were seen once. The chain employs TRBV20-1 and TRBJ2-7, with 8 positions matching TRBD2. The starting material was CD8+ T cells sorted from PBMCs, obtained around 25 months after vaccination. This TCR was sampled from a man between 45 and 75 years old who received an inactivated influenza vaccine. The CDR3 bases are TGCAGTGCCAAACTAGCGGAAGCGTACGAGCAGTACTTC. It is translated as CSAKLAEAYEQYF.